This TCR beta chain is drawn from a study of CXCR3-negative and CXCR3-positive naive CD8 T cells (dated by TCRdb to about 2019). Concerning the study at large: Approximately 130 million TRB reads were obtained in total, roughly 1.5 +/- 0.3 million reads per library. Data from fewer than 12 donors, pooled across two independent experiments, went into the diversity and physicochemical repertoire analyses. The TRBV-TRBJ cluster analysis covered naive subsets from a handful of donors and memory cells from 3 donors.

Sequencer: NextSeq 550. The Human TCR Profiling Kit (MiLaboratory) was used to prepare UMI-labeled 5' RACE TRB cDNA libraries. cDNA synthesis used the entire amount of extracted RNA, and PCR amplification then used the entire amount of cDNA produced. Libraries were prepared in parallel with an identical number of PCR cycles. The authors' pipeline ran thus. MIGEC and MiXCR extracted about 50,000 +/- 10,000 unique UMI-labeled TRB cDNA molecules per library, requiring at least two reads per UMI. An average of about 40,000 +/- 10,000 functional in-frame TRB CDR3 nucleotide clonotypes without stop codons was found per library. After each sample was downsampled to 5000 UMI-labeled TRB molecules, VDJtools was used to calculate diversity metrics such as normalized Shannon-Wiener and Chao1. VDJtools computed clonotype-size-weighted physicochemical properties of the central five CDR3 residues: interaction energy, strength, volume and Kidera factor 4. Through TCRdb reprocessing, the reads give one entry per CDR3 protein sequence; DNA is omitted. The V and J calls shown here were made by TCRdb, not taken from the authors' results. The sample table on file contains about 81,000 distinct CDR3 sequences. Roughly 1.5% of the sample rests with the top ten.

Taken from cysteine to phenylalanine, the CDR3 has 17 residues. Only the protein is on record. The germline V gene (reference sequence) supplies CDR1 LGHDT and CDR2 YNNKEL. The study at large found these results: Naive CXCR3-negative and CXCR3-positive cells from the same donor showed similar TRBV-TRBJ usage, whereas memory cells showed distinct patterns. Both naive subsets had comparably high repertoire diversity, while memory CD8+ T cells had much lower repertoire diversity. Because surface CD5, which has been linked to self-reactivity in mice, was comparable between naive subsets, TCR interaction strength was also inferred from TRB CDR3 physicochemical properties. Freshly isolated PBMCs were used for most assays because CXCR3 expression partially decreased after cryopreservation. TRB CDR3s from CXCR3-positive naive cells showed higher hydrophobicity (lower Kidera factor 4), lower energy, and higher strength and volume indices than CXCR3-negative naive cells.

Of note for this clonotype: Its antigen target is currently unknown.

Each CD8+ T cell subset was flow-sorted in triplicate, with 300,000 cells per subset placed directly into RLT lysis buffer. To keep memory contaminants out, a stringent definition of naive CD8+ T cells was applied: CD45RO-CCR7+CD27+CD95-. Peripheral blood mononuclear cells were isolated from buffy coats using standard density gradient centrifugation. Naive CXCR3-negative and CXCR3-positive CD8+ T cells were flow-sorted on a FACSAria III. Total RNA was extracted from sorted cells with an RNeasy Mini Kit. The sample comprised naive CXCR3- CD8+ T cells from blood. The cell subset or site label on this specimen signifies: CD45RO-CCR7+CD27+CD95- naive CD8+ T cells lacking CXCR3 (TNR3-). This receptor was taken from a human donor in good health. Some clones in this sample may be carry-over from other donors' samples. The rearrangement combines TRBV3-1 with TRBJ2-2; the D gene TCRdb calls, TRBD2, cannot be checked with no DNA. The CDR3: CASSRRGTSGSSGELFF.